This T cell receptor beta chain was identified during a study of PD-1 blockade in classical Hodgkin lymphoma. The table lists this clone with a few counts. CDR3 size: 15 residues. The V end was cut by 2 bases, the J end by 6 bases, with 16 bases between. Per germline, CDR1 WNHNN and CDR2 SYGVQD (reference sequence). This table comes from immunoSEQ multiplex PCR, and its TCRdb copy is limited to in-frame clones, with some not included. Among 25,000 to 35,000 clones listed, under 70% were seen once. All patients relapsed after autologous stem cell transplantation, and brentuximab vedotin exposure varied.

This sequence joins TRBV10-1 and TRBJ1-1; no clear D. The sequenced sample was peripheral blood mononuclear cells (PBMCs), obtained before the second cycle of nivolumab. The TCR originated in a human donor with classical Hodgkin lymphoma. This CDR3 is CASSERVDRDPEAFF. As DNA, the CDR3 is TGCGCCAGCAGTGAGCGCGTGGATAGGGATCCTGAAGCTTTCTTT.